Below, 10 T cell receptor beta chains from the same sample are listed, as sequenced in a study of shared clonotypes between healthy human individuals. Naivety among CD8 cells was defined by CD45RO negativity and positive CCR7 selection, thereby excluding terminally differentiated effector memory CD45RA+ cells. Profiling relied on immunoSEQ multiplex PCR, and the TCRdb table lists in-frame clones only, not all of them. The sample lists about 680,000 clones, about 92% seen once, with roughly 22% in the top ten. Sequencing used naive CD8+ T cells sorted from blood. Every receptor here comes from a man aged 25-40 years in good health.

This chain joins TRBV5-5 and TRBJ2-2; D is unclear. Trimming pared 2 bases from V and 2 bases from J, leaving 10 bases between. The germline gives CDR1 SGHKS, CDR2 YYEKEE (reference sequence). CDR3 size: 15 residues. CDR3 DNA sequence: TGTGCCAGCAGCTTTCCACTCCACAACACCGGGGAGCTGTTTTTT. It codes for CASSFPLHNTGELFF.

This chain joins TRBV27 and TRBJ2-7, with 9 bases identical to TRBD1. This CDR3 comprises 14 residues. Losses at the gene ends were 6 bases for V and 7 bases for J; bases not matched to a gene: 10. The germline gives CDR1 MNHEY, CDR2 SMNVEV (reference sequence). CDR3 sequence: CASRQGQGFLEQYF. Written as DNA, the CDR3 is TGTGCCAGCAGACAGGGACAGGGATTCTTGGAGCAGTACTTC.

Points on this clone: A read error may account for a junction end that differs from germline. This rearrangement joins TRBV5-4 to TRBJ2-1; D is possibly TRBD2 (6 bases). The length of the CDR3 is 14 residues. Germline CDR1 is SGHNT and CDR2 is YYREEE (reference sequence). The chain's CDR3 is CASSSTSSYNEQLF. CDR3 bases: TGTGCCAGCAGCTCTACTAGCTCCTACAATGAGCAGCTCTTC. Full variable domain (rest looked up from reference TRBV5-4 and TRBJ2-1): ETGVTQSPTHLIKTRGQQVTLRCSSQSGHNTVSWYQQALGQGPQFIFQYYREEENGRGNFPPRFSGLQFPNYSSELNVNALELDDSALYLCASSSTSSYNEQLFGPGTRLTVL.

The chain carries TRBV7-9 and TRBJ2-7; 7 nucleotides match TRBD1. The CDR3 length is 12 residues. Germline assignment: CDR1 SEHNR and CDR2 FQNEAQ (reference sequence). The J segment lost 9 bases and the V segment lost 5 bases, leaving 7 bases of the junction unmatched. CDR3 residues: CASSPGQAGQYF. The CDR3 nucleotides are TGTGCCAGCAGCCCCGGACAGGCCGGGCAGTACTTC.

CDR3 region: CASSLDVDAEAFF. The CDR3 region has the DNA TGTGCCAGCAGCTTAGATGTCGACGCTGAAGCTTTCTTT. V and J are TRBV7-6 and TRBJ1-1; the D is unclear. Trimming removed 1 base at V and 6 bases at J, with 9 bases between. CDR3 size: 13 residues. Per germline, CDR1 SGHVS and CDR2 FNYEAQ.

The CDR3 loop is CASSLIFGTSGSYEQYF. The CDR3, as DNA: TGTGCCAGCAGTTTAATATTTGGGACTAGCGGTTCCTACGAGCAGTACTTC. The chain couples TRBV28 to TRBJ2-7; 11 positions agree with TRBD2. Germline V lookup: CDR1 MDHEN, CDR2 SYDVKM. The V and J ends lost 2 bases and 1 base, in that order; junction bases with no gene match: 7. This CDR3 has 17 residues. Filled out from reference TRBV28 and TRBJ2-7, the complete variable domain reads DVKVTQSSRYLVKRTGEKVFLECVQDMDHENMFWYRQDPGLGLRLIYFSYDVKMKEKGDIPEGYSVSREKKERFSLILESASTNQTSMYLCASSLIFGTSGSYEQYFGPGTRLTVT.

This clone was seen repeatedly, ten times or more. The chain employs TRBV7-9 and TRBJ1-5, with a weak D call TRBD1 (5 bases). This CDR3 is built from 14 residues. The V end lost 1 base, the J end lost 7 bases, and 11 bases lay between the germline ends. Germline-derived CDR1 and CDR2 are SEHNR and FQNEAQ (reference sequence). CDR3 DNA: TGTGCCAGCAGCTTAGGAGGGGCGCGGCAGCCCCAGCATTTT. Protein: CASSLGGARQPQHF.

The chain uses TRBV2 and TRBJ1-3, with 7 bases fitting TRBD1. CDR3 length equals 16 residues. Germline loops: CDR1 SNHLY, CDR2 FYNNEI. The V segment lost 6 bases and the J segment 0 bases; nucleotides outside the gene matches: 8. CDR3 in DNA: TGTGCCAGCAGCCAAGGACAGGCACGCTCTGGAAACACCATATATTTT. This translates into CASSQGQARSGNTIYF. Drawing the rest from reference TRBV2 and TRBJ1-3, the complete variable domain is EPEVTQTPSHQVTQMGQEVILRCVPISNHLYFYWYRQILGQKVEFLVSFYNNEISEKSEIFDDQFSVERPDGSNFTLKIRSTKLEDSAMYFCASSQGQARSGNTIYFGEGSWLTVV.

In the case of this clone: The sample has other DNA sequences that encode this CDR3 too. The J gene is TRBJ1-1, the V gene TRBV29-1; D not resolved. With 3 bases removed from V and 1 base from J, the gap between germline ends came to 3 bases. Germline V CDR1 and CDR2: SQVTM, ANQGSEA. The CDR3 is 11 residues long. CDR3: CSVDANTEAFF. The CDR3 DNA follows: TGCAGCGTTGATGCGAACACTGAAGCTTTCTTT. The entire variable domain, with the rest obtained from reference TRBV29-1 and TRBJ1-1, is as follows: SAVISQKPSRDICQRGTSLTIQCQVDSQVTMMFWYRQQPGQSLTLIATANQGSEATYESGFVIDKFPISRPNLTFSTLTVSNMSPEDSSIYLCSVDANTEAFFGQGTRLTVV.

This clone was seen just once. The chain links TRBV6-5 to TRBJ2-1; D perhaps matches TRBD1 (6 bases). V shed 6 bases and J shed 8 bases, with 11 bases lying between them. Germline CDR1 MNHEY, CDR2 SVGAGI. There are 12 residues in the CDR3. In DNA, the CDR3 is TGTGCCAGCAGCCCAGGGGCGTATGAGCAGTTCTTC. Translating gives CASSPGAYEQFF.